The clone carrying this TCR beta chain was found once. As yet, its antigen is unknown. The germline gene is not matched at one end of the junction; a read error may be the cause. The researchers produced TCR beta cDNA from 400 to 650 ng total RNA with a constant-region primer. Investigators got TCR beta libraries out of three nested multiplex PCR rounds, done with slightly modified ARM-PCR. TCRdb ran MiXCR on the multiplex PCR reads and lists one entry per CDR3 protein. The table lists 99,000 or so distinct CDR3 sequences, about four fifths of them singletons, with around 21% in the top ten. This record comes from a study of tumor-infiltrating lymphocytes in primary liver carcinoma. Overall study: Patients were men and women aged 30 to 69 years. The tumors, T1-T3 N0M0 lesions, were roughly 4.2 to 10 cm across. General study results and limits: The study found tumor-adjacent and tumor-blood pairs overlapped less than tumor region pairs.

Starting material for RNA and DNA co-extraction consisted of about 20-32 mg of unsorted bulk tissue. This sequence originates from a man between 40 and 49 years old with primary liver carcinoma and hepatitis B virus infection. Input material: liver tumor tissue from sampling region 3. Subset denoted: tumor region T3, left-lateral pole.

The CDR3 DNA follows: TGCGCCAGCAGCCCCAAACTAGCAGGGGCTTACAATGAGCAGTTTTTC. It encodes CASSPKLAGAYNEQFF. The J gene is TRBJ2-1, the V gene TRBV4-1, with D perhaps matching TRBD1 or TRBD2 (6 bases each). Germline CDR1 and CDR2: MGHRA and YSYEKL. This CDR3 spans 16 amino acids.